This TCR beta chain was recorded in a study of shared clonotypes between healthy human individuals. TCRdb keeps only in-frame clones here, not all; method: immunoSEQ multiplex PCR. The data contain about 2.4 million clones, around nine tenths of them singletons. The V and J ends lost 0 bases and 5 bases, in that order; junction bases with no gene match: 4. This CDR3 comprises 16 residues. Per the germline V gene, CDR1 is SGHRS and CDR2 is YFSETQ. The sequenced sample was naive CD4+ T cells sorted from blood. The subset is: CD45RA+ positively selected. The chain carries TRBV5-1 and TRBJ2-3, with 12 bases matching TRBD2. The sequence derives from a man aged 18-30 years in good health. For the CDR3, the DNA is TGCGCCAGCAGCTTGGAACTAGCGGGAGGTGTAGATACGCAGTATTTT. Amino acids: CASSLELAGGVDTQYF.